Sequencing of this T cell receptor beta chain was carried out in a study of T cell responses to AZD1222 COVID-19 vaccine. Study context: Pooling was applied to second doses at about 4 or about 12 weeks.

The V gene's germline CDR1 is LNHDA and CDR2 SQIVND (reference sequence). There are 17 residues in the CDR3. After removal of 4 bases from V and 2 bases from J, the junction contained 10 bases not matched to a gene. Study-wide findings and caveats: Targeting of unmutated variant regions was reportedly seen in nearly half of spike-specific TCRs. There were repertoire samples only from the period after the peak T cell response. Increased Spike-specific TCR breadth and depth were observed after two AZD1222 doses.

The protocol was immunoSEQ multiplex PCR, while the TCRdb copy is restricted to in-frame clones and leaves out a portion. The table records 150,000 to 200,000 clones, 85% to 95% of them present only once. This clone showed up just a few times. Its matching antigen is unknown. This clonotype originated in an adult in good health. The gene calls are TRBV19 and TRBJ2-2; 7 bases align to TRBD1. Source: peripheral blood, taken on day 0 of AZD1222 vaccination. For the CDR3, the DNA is TGTGCCAGTAGTACCATAGTGGGGGACAGAAACACCGGGGAGCTGTTTTTT. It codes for CASSTIVGDRNTGELFF.